This TCR beta chain emerged from a study of CD8+ T cells in alopecia areata. Study-level findings and limits: Lesional tissue from the scalp (especially in alopecia totalis/universalis) showed higher clonality than normal scalp. Scalp samples also contribute reads from the resident alphabeta T cells found in normal skin.

The V end lost 5 bases, the J end lost 0 bases, and 6 bases lay between the germline ends. This CDR3 contains 13 residues. The germline V gene has CDR1 LNHDA and CDR2 SQIVND (reference sequence). The authors extracted RNA and reverse transcribed it into cDNA as the sequencing template. Here immunoSEQ multiplex PCR was the method, and the copy in TCRdb shows in-frame clones only, minus some. The sample contains some 82,000 clones, roughly half of which appear only once. This clone appeared a few times. Its antigen remains unknown. PBMCs served as the source from which CD4+ and CD8+ T cells were sorted. This rearrangement joins TRBV19 to TRBJ2-3, with D unclear. This sequence was found in a human donor with alopecia areata. Sequenced material: NKG2D-high CD8+ T cells sorted from blood. CDR3 coding DNA: TGTGCCAGTAGTGTGGACAGCACAGATACGCAGTATTTT. This translates into CASSVDSTDTQYF.